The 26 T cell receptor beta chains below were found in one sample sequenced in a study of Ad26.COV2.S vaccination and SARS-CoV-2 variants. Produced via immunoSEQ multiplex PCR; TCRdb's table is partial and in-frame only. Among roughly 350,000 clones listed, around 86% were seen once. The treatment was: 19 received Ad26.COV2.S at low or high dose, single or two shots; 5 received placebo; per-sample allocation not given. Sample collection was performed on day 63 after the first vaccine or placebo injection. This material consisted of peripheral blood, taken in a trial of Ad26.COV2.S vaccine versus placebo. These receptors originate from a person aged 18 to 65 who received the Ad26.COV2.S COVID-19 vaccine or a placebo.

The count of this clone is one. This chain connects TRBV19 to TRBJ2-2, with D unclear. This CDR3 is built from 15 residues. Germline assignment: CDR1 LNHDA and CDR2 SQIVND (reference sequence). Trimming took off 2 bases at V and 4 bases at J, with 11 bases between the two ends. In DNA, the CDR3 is TGTGCCAGTAGTATAAAAACACAAACCACCGGGGAGCTGTTTTTT. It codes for CASSIKTQTTGELFF. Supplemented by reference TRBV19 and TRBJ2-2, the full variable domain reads DGGITQSPKYLFRKEGQNVTLSCEQNLNHDAMYWYRQDPGQGLRLIYYSQIVNDFQKGDIAEGYSVSREKKESFPLTVTSAQKNPTAFYLCASSIKTQTTGELFFGEGSRLTVL.

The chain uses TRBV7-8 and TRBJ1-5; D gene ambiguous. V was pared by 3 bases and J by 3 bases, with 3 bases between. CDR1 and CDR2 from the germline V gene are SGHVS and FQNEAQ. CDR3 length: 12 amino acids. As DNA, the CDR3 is TGTGCCAGCAGCTTCGCCAATCAGCCCCAGCATTTT. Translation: CASSFANQPQHF.

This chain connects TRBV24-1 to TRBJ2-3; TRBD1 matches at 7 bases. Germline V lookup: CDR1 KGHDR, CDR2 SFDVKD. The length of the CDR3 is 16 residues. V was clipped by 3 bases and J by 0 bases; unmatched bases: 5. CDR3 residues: CATSDLDRFSTDTQYF. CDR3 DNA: TGTGCCACCAGTGATCTGGACAGGTTTAGCACAGATACGCAGTATTTT.

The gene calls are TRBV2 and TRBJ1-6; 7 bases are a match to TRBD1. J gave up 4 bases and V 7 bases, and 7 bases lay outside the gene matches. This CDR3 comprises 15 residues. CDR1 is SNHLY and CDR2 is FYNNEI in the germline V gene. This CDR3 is CASIAETGYNSPLHF. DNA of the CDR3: TGTGCCAGCATCGCCGAGACAGGGTATAATTCACCCCTCCACTTT.

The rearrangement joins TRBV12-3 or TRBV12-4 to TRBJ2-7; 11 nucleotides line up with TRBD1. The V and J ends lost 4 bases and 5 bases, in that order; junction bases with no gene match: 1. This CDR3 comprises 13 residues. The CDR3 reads CASSWTGGNEQYF. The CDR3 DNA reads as TGTGCCAGCAGTTGGACAGGGGGCAACGAGCAGTACTTC.

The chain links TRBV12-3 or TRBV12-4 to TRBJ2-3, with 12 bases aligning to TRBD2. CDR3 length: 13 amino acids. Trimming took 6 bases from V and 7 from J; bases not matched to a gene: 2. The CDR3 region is CASRLAGGHTQYF. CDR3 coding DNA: TGTGCCAGCAGACTAGCGGGGGGCCATACGCAGTATTTT.

The CDR3 region is CASKFRGSYNEQFF. The DNA for the CDR3 is TGCGCCAGCAAGTTTAGGGGCTCCTACAATGAGCAGTTCTTC. This rearrangement joins TRBV5-1 to TRBJ2-1, with D possibly TRBD1 on 5 matching bases. Germline V CDR1 and CDR2: SGHRS, YFSETQ. The V and J ends lost 6 bases and 0 bases respectively, with 10 bases between them. CDR3 length: 14 residues.

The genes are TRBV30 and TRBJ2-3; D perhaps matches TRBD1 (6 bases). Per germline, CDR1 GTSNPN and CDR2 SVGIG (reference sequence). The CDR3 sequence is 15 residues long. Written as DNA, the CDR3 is TGTGCGCTACAGGGTAATATCCGGGCCACAGATACGCAGTATTTT. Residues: CALQGNIRATDTQYF.

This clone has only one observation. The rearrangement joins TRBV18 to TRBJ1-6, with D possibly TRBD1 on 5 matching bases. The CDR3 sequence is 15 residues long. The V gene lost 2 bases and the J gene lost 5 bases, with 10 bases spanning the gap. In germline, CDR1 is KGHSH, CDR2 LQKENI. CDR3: CASSPAGRDNSPLHF. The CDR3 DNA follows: TGTGCCAGCTCACCAGCAGGGCGCGATAATTCACCCCTCCACTTT.

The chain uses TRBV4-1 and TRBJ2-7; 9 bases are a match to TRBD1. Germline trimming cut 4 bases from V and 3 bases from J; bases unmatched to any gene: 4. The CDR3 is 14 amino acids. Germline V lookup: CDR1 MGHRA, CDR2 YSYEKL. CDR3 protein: CASSPGTGSYEQYF. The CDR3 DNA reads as TGCGCCAGCAGCCCGGGGACAGGGAGCTACGAGCAGTACTTC.

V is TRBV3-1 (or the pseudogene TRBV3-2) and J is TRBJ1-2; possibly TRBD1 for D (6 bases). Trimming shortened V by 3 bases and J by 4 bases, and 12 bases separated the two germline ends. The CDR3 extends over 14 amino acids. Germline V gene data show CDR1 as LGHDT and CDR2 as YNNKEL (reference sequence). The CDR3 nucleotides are TGTGCCAGCAGCCAGCCGGGACACCTCTATGGCTACACCTTC. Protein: CASSQPGHLYGYTF.

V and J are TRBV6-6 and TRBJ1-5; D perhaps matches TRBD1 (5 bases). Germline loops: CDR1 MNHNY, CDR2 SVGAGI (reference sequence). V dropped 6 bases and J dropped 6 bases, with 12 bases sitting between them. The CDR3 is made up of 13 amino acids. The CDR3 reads CASRGGPGQPQHF. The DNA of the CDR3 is TGTGCCAGCAGGGGGGGTCCGGGTCAGCCCCAGCATTTT.

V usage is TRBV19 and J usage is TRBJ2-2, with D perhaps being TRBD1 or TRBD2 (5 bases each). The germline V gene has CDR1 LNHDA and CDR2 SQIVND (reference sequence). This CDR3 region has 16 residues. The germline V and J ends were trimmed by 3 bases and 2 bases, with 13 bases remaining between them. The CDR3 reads CASSIGTEINTGELFF. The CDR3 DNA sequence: TGTGCCAGTAGTATCGGGACGGAGATTAACACCGGGGAGCTGTTTTTT.

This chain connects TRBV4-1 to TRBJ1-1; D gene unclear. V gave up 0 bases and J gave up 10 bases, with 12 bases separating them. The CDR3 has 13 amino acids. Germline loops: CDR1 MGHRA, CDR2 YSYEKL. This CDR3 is CASSQDVGVVAFF. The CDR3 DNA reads TGCGCCAGCAGCCAAGATGTCGGGGTGGTAGCTTTCTTT.

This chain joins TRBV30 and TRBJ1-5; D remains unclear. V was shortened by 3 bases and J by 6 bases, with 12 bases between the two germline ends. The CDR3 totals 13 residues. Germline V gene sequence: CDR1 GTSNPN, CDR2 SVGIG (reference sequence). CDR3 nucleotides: TGTGCCTGGAGCTTCGGGGATCCTCAGCCCCAGCATTTT. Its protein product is CAWSFGDPQPQHF.

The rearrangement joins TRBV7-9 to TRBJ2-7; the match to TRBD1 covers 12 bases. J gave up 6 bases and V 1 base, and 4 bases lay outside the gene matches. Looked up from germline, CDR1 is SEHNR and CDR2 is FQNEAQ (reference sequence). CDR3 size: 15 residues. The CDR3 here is CASSLEGTGGSEQYF. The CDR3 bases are TGTGCCAGCAGCTTAGAAGGGACAGGGGGCTCCGAGCAGTACTTC.

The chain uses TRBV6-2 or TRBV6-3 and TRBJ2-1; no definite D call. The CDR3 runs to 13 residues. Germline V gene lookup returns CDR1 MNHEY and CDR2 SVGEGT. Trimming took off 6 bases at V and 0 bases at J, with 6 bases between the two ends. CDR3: CASSQVSYNEQFF. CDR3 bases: TGTGCCAGCAGCCAGGTCTCCTACAATGAGCAGTTCTTC.

For the CDR3, the DNA is TGTGCCAGCATGCCAGGGACTAGCTCCACAGATACGCAGTATTTT. This codes for CASMPGTSSTDTQYF. The V gene is TRBV2, the J gene TRBJ2-3; 9 bases are a match to TRBD2. V lost 7 bases, J lost 2 bases, and 7 bases stayed unmatched. Germline V gives CDR1 SNHLY, CDR2 FYNNEI. This CDR3 is 15 amino acids long.

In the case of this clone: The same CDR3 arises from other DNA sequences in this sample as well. CDR3 DNA: TGTGCCAGCAGCTTAATAGGGGCCGGGGAGCTGTTTTTT. Translation gives CASSLIGAGELFF. This chain connects TRBV7-3 to TRBJ2-2; D perhaps matches TRBD1 (5 bases). Germline CDR1 is SGHTA and CDR2 is FQGTGA. The V end lost 1 base, the J end lost 6 bases, and 6 bases lay between the germline ends. The CDR3 covers 13 residues. The variable domain in full, completed from reference TRBV7-3 and TRBJ2-2, reads GAGVSQTPSNKVTEKGKYVELRCDPISGHTALYWYRQSLGQGPEFLIYFQGTGAADDSGLPNDRFFAVRPEGSVSTLKIQRTERGDSAVYLCASSLIGAGELFFGEGSRLTVL.

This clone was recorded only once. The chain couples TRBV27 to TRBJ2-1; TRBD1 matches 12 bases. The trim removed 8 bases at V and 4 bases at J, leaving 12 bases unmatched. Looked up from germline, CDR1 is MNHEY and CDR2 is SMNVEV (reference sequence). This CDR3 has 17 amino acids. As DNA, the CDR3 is TGTGCCAGCTCCCGCCGCAGGGACAGGGGGCTGTACAATGAGCAGTTCTTC. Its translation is CASSRRRDRGLYNEQFF.

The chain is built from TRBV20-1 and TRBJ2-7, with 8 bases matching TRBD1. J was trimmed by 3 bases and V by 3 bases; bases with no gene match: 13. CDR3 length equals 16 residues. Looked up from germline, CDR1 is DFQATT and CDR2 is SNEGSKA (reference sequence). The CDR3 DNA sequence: TGCAGTGCTAGTGATCCAAACGAAGGACAGGGCTACGAGCAGTACTTC. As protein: CSASDPNEGQGYEQYF.

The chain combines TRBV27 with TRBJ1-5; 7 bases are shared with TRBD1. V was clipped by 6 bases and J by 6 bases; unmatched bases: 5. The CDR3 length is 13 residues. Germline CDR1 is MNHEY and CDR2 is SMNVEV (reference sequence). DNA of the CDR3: TGTGCCAGCAGAGGGGGCGGAGGTCAGCCCCAGCATTTT. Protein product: CASRGGGGQPQHF.

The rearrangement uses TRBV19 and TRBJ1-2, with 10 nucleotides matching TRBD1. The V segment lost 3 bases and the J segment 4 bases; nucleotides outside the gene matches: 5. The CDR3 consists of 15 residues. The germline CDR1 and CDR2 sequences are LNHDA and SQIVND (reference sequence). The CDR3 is CASSIQGQGIYGYTF. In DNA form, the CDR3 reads TGTGCCAGTAGTATTCAGGGACAGGGGATCTATGGCTACACCTTC.

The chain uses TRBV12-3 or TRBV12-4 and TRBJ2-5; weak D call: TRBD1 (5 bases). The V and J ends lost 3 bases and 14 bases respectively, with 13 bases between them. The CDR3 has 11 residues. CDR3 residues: CASSLGLFVYF. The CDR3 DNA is TGTGCCAGCAGTTTGGGGCTCTTCGTTTACTTC.

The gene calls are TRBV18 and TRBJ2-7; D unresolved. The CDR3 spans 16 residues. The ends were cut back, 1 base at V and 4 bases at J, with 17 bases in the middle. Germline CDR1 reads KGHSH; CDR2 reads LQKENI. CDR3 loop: CASSPRLPEPFYEQYF. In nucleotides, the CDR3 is TGTGCCAGCTCACCACGTCTTCCAGAGCCTTTTTACGAGCAGTACTTC.

In DNA, the CDR3 is TGTGCCAGCAGCTTGTCGGGGCTGGAGACCCAGTACTTC. It yields the protein CASSLSGLETQYF. This chain uses TRBV7-9 with TRBJ2-5; perhaps D is TRBD1 or TRBD2 (5 bases each). Germline V CDR1 and CDR2: SEHNR, FQNEAQ (reference sequence). This CDR3 has 13 amino acids. Deletions cut 3 bases from V and 5 bases from J, with 10 bases between. Full variable domain (missing parts from reference TRBV7-9 and TRBJ2-5): DTGVSQNPRHKITKRGQNVTFRCDPISEHNRLYWYRQTLGQGPEFLTYFQNEAQLEKSRLLSDRFSAERPKGSFSTLEIQRTEQGDSAMYLCASSLSGLETQYFGPGTRLLVL.